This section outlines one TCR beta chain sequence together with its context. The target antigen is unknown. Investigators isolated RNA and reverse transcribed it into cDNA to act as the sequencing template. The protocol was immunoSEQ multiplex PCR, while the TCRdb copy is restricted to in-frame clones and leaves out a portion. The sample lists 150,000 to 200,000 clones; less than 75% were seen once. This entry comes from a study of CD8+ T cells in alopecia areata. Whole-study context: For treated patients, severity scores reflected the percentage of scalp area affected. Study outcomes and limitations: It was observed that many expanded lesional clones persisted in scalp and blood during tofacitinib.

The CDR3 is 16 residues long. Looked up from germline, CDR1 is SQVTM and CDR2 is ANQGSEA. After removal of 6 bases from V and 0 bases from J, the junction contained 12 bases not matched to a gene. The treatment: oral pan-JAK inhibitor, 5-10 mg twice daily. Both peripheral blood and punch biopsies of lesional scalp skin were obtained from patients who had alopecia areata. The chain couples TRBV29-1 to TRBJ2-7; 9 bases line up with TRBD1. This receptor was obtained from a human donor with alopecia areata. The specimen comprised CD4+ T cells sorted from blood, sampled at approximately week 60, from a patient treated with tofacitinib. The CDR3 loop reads CSVGPGTGTYSYEQYF. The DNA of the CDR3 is TGCAGCGTGGGACCCGGGACAGGGACGTACTCCTACGAGCAGTACTTC.